This entry describes one T cell receptor beta chain. The data originate from a study of blood T cell repertoires in COVID-19. Profiling relied on immunoSEQ multiplex PCR, and the TCRdb table lists in-frame clones only, not all of them. Here the sample spans about 150,000 clones, 84% being singletons. Germline V lookup: CDR1 MDHEN, CDR2 SYDVKM. The CDR3 extends over 13 amino acids. V was shortened by 5 bases and J by 1 base, with 8 bases between the two germline ends. V gene TRBV28 combines with J gene TRBJ1-1; D gene ambiguous. This clonotype was obtained from a man aged 25 to 45 with COVID-19, enrolled during active disease. Material for sequencing was peripheral blood. CDR3 amino acids: CASSLQRNTEAFF. DNA for the CDR3: TGTGCCAGCAGTCTACAGAGGAACACTGAAGCTTTCTTT.